A selection of T cell receptor beta chains follows, all from one sample in a study of T cells in localized non-small cell lung cancer. Here immunoSEQ multiplex PCR was the method, and the copy in TCRdb shows in-frame clones only, minus some. The sample contains 1,300 to 1,500 clones, roughly 23% of which appear only once. This specimen was normal lung tissue next to the tumor, taken before any cancer treatment. Receptors originate from a male donor older than 55 with stage II squamous cell lung carcinoma. CDR3s include the opening cysteine and the closing phenylalanine or tryptophan. D genes are given only for firm matches. The listing skips clone size in some rows; elsewhere it reads once, few, many or a size class.

V gene: TRBV9; D gene: TRBD1; clone size: NA; J gene: TRBJ2-1; CDR3 DNA: TGTGCCAGCAGCGTACGAAACAGGGGCTCCTACAATGAGCAGTTCTTC; CDR3 protein: CASSVRNRGSYNEQFF
V gene: TRBV6-8; D gene: NA; clone size: few; J gene: TRBJ2-1; CDR3 DNA: TGTGCCAGCAGTTACGTCGCCAATGAGCAGTTCTTC; CDR3 protein: CASSYVANEQFF
V gene: TRBV4-1; D gene: NA; clone size: few; J gene: TRBJ1-5; CDR3 DNA: TGCGCCAGCAGCCAGTCCCTTAGGACAGCTCGGGGCAATCAGCCCCAGCATTTT; CDR3 protein: CASSQSLRTARGNQPQHF
V gene: TRBV11-3; D gene: TRBD1; clone size: few; J gene: TRBJ2-7; CDR3 DNA: TGTGCCAGCAGCCGGCCGGGACAGGGGGCGGAAGAGCAGTACTTC; CDR3 protein: CASSRPGQGAEEQYF
V gene: TRBV19; D gene: NA; clone size: NA; J gene: TRBJ2-7; CDR3 DNA: TGTGCCAGTGGGTTAAATATTATCGGGGAGCAGTACTTC; CDR3 protein: CASGLNIIGEQYF
V gene: TRBV6-8; D gene: NA; clone size: large; J gene: TRBJ2-3; CDR3 DNA: TGTGCCAGCAGTTACTCGATGGATACGCAGTATTTT; CDR3 protein: CASSYSMDTQYF
V gene: TRBV11-3; D gene: TRBD1; clone size: few; J gene: TRBJ2-3; CDR3 DNA: TGTGCCAGCAGCTTAGGGACAGGGCCCACAGATACGCAGTATTTT; CDR3 protein: CASSLGTGPTDTQYF
V gene: TRBV19; D gene: NA; clone size: NA; J gene: TRBJ1-5; CDR3 DNA: TGTGCCAGTAGCCCTTGGGGGCATAGCAATCAGCCCCAGCATTTT; CDR3 protein: CASSPWGHSNQPQHF
V gene: TRBV18; D gene: NA; clone size: NA; J gene: TRBJ1-2; CDR3 DNA: TGTGCCAGCTCACCGGGCAGGGCCGGAGGCTACACCTTC; CDR3 protein: CASSPGRAGGYTF
V gene: TRBV29-1; D gene: TRBD2; clone size: NA; J gene: TRBJ2-7; CDR3 DNA: TGCAGCGTGAAAACTAGCGTCGACTCCTACGAGCAGTACTTC; CDR3 protein: CSVKTSVDSYEQYF
V gene: TRBV11-3; D gene: NA; clone size: NA; J gene: TRBJ2-1; CDR3 DNA: TGTGCCAGCAGCTTATCCGGGTCCCTGAGCGATGAGCAGTTCTTC; CDR3 protein: CASSLSGSLSDEQFF
V gene: TRBV6-8; D gene: NA; clone size: few; J gene: TRBJ2-5; CDR3 DNA: TGTGCCAGCAGTTACGATCACCAAGAGACCCAGTACTTC; CDR3 protein: CASSYDHQETQYF
V gene: TRBV18; D gene: NA; clone size: NA; J gene: TRBJ2-3; CDR3 DNA: TGTGCCAGCTCACTGGGCCTCATTGCCACGCAGTATTTT; CDR3 protein: CASSLGLIATQYF
V gene: TRBV5-1; D gene: TRBD1; clone size: NA; J gene: TRBJ2-3; CDR3 DNA: TGCGCCAGCAGCTTGGTTCAGGGGGAGACAGATACGCAGTATTTT; CDR3 protein: CASSLVQGETDTQYF
V gene: TRBV14; D gene: NA; clone size: few; J gene: TRBJ1-3; CDR3 DNA: TGTGCCAGCAGCCAAGAAAGGCGGGAAGGGAAGTATGTGGATAGAAACACCATATATTTT; CDR3 protein: CASSQERREGKYVDRNTIYF
V gene: TRBV19; D gene: NA; clone size: few; J gene: TRBJ2-2; CDR3 DNA: TGTGCCAGTAGTATCTGGAGCACCGGGGAGCTGTTTTTT; CDR3 protein: CASSIWSTGELFF
V gene: TRBV27; D gene: NA; clone size: NA; J gene: TRBJ1-5; CDR3 DNA: TGTGCCAGCAGTTTAGGGGGAACCGGCGATCAGCCCCAGCATTTT; CDR3 protein: CASSLGGTGDQPQHF
V gene: TRBV9; D gene: NA; clone size: NA; J gene: TRBJ2-7; CDR3 DNA: TGTGCCAGCACCCGGGGGCTGGGTGGGGAGCAGTACTTC; CDR3 protein: CASTRGLGGEQYF
V gene: TRBV11-3; D gene: NA; clone size: NA; J gene: TRBJ2-3; CDR3 DNA: TGTGCCAGCAGCTCACCCACGGGGGGCACAGATACGCAGTATTTT; CDR3 protein: CASSSPTGGTDTQYF
V gene: TRBV28; D gene: NA; clone size: NA; J gene: TRBJ1-3; CDR3 DNA: TGTGCCAGCAACCGACAGACCTCTGGAAACACCATATATTTT; CDR3 protein: CASNRQTSGNTIYF
V gene: TRBV6-9; D gene: TRBD1; clone size: few; J gene: TRBJ2-7; CDR3 DNA: TGTGCCAGCAGATCCAGGGAGGACAGGGGAACCCACGAGCAGTACTTC; CDR3 protein: CASRSREDRGTHEQYF
V gene: TRBV11-3; D gene: NA; clone size: medium-sized; J gene: TRBJ1-1; CDR3 DNA: TGTGCCAGCAGCTTGCCCGGGGGCGATAATATGAACACTGAAGCTTTCTTT; CDR3 protein: CASSLPGGDNMNTEAFF
V gene: TRBV6-8; D gene: NA; clone size: NA; J gene: TRBJ1-1; CDR3 DNA: TGTGCCATCAGTGTGGGCAGGGATATGTCTGAAGCTTTCTTT; CDR3 protein: CAISVGRDMSEAFF
V gene: TRBV9; D gene: NA; clone size: medium-sized; J gene: TRBJ2-2; CDR3 DNA: TGTGCCAGCAGTACCCGACTAGTGAACACCGGGGAGCTGTTTTTT; CDR3 protein: CASSTRLVNTGELFF
V gene: TRBV5-1; D gene: TRBD1; clone size: few; J gene: TRBJ2-7; CDR3 DNA: TGCGCCAGCAGCTATGAGGGACAGGCAAGCTCCTACGAGCAGTACTTC; CDR3 protein: CASSYEGQASSYEQYF
V gene: TRBV11-3; D gene: NA; clone size: medium-sized; J gene: TRBJ2-4; CDR3 DNA: TGTGCCAGCAGCTTGTACGGGACCAAAAACATTCAGTACTTC; CDR3 protein: CASSLYGTKNIQYF
V gene: TRBV28; D gene: TRBD2; clone size: NA; J gene: TRBJ2-3; CDR3 DNA: TGTGCCAGCACCGTAGCGGGGGCAAGCACAGATACGCAGTATTTT; CDR3 protein: CASTVAGASTDTQYF
V gene: TRBV19; D gene: NA; clone size: NA; J gene: TRBJ2-5; CDR3 DNA: TGTGCCAGTAGTGGGCAGGCTCAAGAGACCCAGTACTTC; CDR3 protein: CASSGQAQETQYF
V gene: TRBV7-6; D gene: NA; clone size: few; J gene: TRBJ2-7; CDR3 DNA: TGTGCCAGCAGCTTAGTAACAGGTACCTACGAGCAGTACTTC; CDR3 protein: CASSLVTGTYEQYF
V gene: TRBV19; D gene: NA; clone size: NA; J gene: TRBJ2-7; CDR3 DNA: TGTGCCAGTAGTGTCGGGACGGACTACGAGCAGTACTTC; CDR3 protein: CASSVGTDYEQYF
V gene: TRBV11-3; D gene: TRBD1; clone size: NA; J gene: TRBJ1-1; CDR3 DNA: TGTGCCAGCAGCCACCGTACAGGGGTTACTGAAGCTTTCTTT; CDR3 protein: CASSHRTGVTEAFF
V gene: TRBV6-8; D gene: TRBD2; clone size: NA; J gene: TRBJ2-7; CDR3 DNA: TGTGCCAGCAGTTTCCACCCCGGGACTAGAGGCTACGAGCAGTACTTC; CDR3 protein: CASSFHPGTRGYEQYF
V gene: TRBV19; D gene: NA; clone size: NA; J gene: TRBJ2-3; CDR3 DNA: TGTGCCAGTAGTATAGGGGGACGGGCTACAGATACGCAGTATTTT; CDR3 protein: CASSIGGRATDTQYF
V gene: TRBV6-8; D gene: TRBD2; clone size: medium-sized; J gene: TRBJ2-3; CDR3 DNA: TGTGCCAGCAGCTTCCCGGGACTAGCGTCTTCCCGCGGGGATACGCAGTATTTT; CDR3 protein: CASSFPGLASSRGDTQYF
V gene: TRBV28; D gene: NA; clone size: NA; J gene: TRBJ1-2; CDR3 DNA: TGTGCCAGCAGTTTACTAGGGATTGACGGCTACACCTTC; CDR3 protein: CASSLLGIDGYTF
V gene: TRBV9; D gene: NA; clone size: NA; J gene: TRBJ1-1; CDR3 DNA: TGTGCCAGCAGCGTAGGTCCGGGGAGCACTGAAGCTTTCTTT; CDR3 protein: CASSVGPGSTEAFF
V gene: TRBV15; D gene: NA; clone size: NA; J gene: TRBJ2-5; CDR3 DNA: TGTGCCACCAGCAGAGATTTTGGTAGCGGCCAAGAGACCCAGTACTTC; CDR3 protein: CATSRDFGSGQETQYF
V gene: TRBV9; D gene: TRBD1; clone size: few; J gene: TRBJ2-3; CDR3 DNA: TGTGCCAGCAGTGGACAGGGGGCAGATACGCAGTATTTT; CDR3 protein: CASSGQGADTQYF
V gene: TRBV6-8; D gene: NA; clone size: medium-sized; J gene: TRBJ2-5; CDR3 DNA: TGTGCCAGCAGTCGGACAGAACTTAAAGAGACCCAGTACTTC; CDR3 protein: CASSRTELKETQYF
V gene: TRBV10-1; D gene: TRBD1; clone size: few; J gene: TRBJ2-1; CDR3 DNA: TGCGCCAGCAGTCTCAACAGGGGGTGTTACTCCTACAATGAGCAGTTCTTC; CDR3 protein: CASSLNRGCYSYNEQFF
V gene: TRBV19; D gene: NA; clone size: NA; J gene: TRBJ2-2; CDR3 DNA: TGTGCCAGTAGTTTCAGGGACACCGGGGAGCTGTTTTTT; CDR3 protein: CASSFRDTGELFF
V gene: TRBV11-3; D gene: NA; clone size: few; J gene: TRBJ2-2; CDR3 DNA: TGTGCCAGCAGCAGAGAGTCCAACACCGGGGAGCTGTTTTTT; CDR3 protein: CASSRESNTGELFF
V gene: TRBV19; D gene: NA; clone size: NA; J gene: TRBJ2-2; CDR3 DNA: TGTGCCAGTAGTAGGGCAGGGCTGTACACCGGGGAGCTGTTTTTT; CDR3 protein: CASSRAGLYTGELFF
V gene: TRBV6-8; D gene: NA; clone size: few; J gene: TRBJ2-7; CDR3 DNA: TGTGCCAGCAGTGACCACGGAGCGCCCTACGAGCAGTACTTC; CDR3 protein: CASSDHGAPYEQYF
V gene: TRBV29-1; D gene: NA; clone size: NA; J gene: TRBJ2-7; CDR3 DNA: TGCAGCGCCAGGACGGCGCCCTACGAGCAGTACTTC; CDR3 protein: CSARTAPYEQYF
V gene: TRBV5-1; D gene: NA; clone size: NA; J gene: TRBJ2-1; CDR3 DNA: TGCGCCAGCAGCCCCTTAGGGGGGCCGGACAATGAGCAGTTCTTC; CDR3 protein: CASSPLGGPDNEQFF
V gene: TRBV5-1; D gene: TRBD1; clone size: few; J gene: TRBJ2-7; CDR3 DNA: TGCGCCAGCAGCGGGACCGGGACAGGGGCCGAGCAGTACTTC; CDR3 protein: CASSGTGTGAEQYF